These 3 T cell receptor beta chains were all obtained from the same sample, sequenced in a study of T cell responses to AZD1222 COVID-19 vaccine. Profiling relied on immunoSEQ multiplex PCR, and the TCRdb table lists in-frame clones only, not all of them. The table lists some 150,000 clones, roughly nine tenths of them singletons. The specimen comprised peripheral blood, sampled on day 0 of MenACWY control vaccination. These receptors were obtained from an adult in good health.

This clone occurred once. The chain uses TRBV5-5 and TRBJ2-7; D is ambiguous. Per the germline V gene, CDR1 is SGHKS and CDR2 is YYEKEE (reference sequence). This CDR3 is 14 amino acids long. The ends were cut back, 7 bases at V and 1 base at J, with 15 bases in the middle. CDR3 region: CASAPQTRSYEQYV. The CDR3, as DNA: TGTGCCAGCGCTCCCCAAACTCGGTCCTACGAGCAGTACGTC.

In its sample, this clone was seen a few times. The gene calls are TRBV25-1 and TRBJ2-1; no clear D. Trimming cost V 8 bases and J 7 bases, with 15 bases left between them. The CDR3 sequence is 13 residues long. Germline V gives CDR1 MGHDK, CDR2 SYGVNS. The CDR3 DNA reads as TGTGCCAGCCAGGCCCCCTCCCAAAATGAGCAGTTCTTC. Residues: CASQAPSQNEQFF.

The chain couples TRBV11-2 to TRBJ2-1, with a weak D call TRBD1 (5 bases). This CDR3 is 12 amino acids long. CDR1 and CDR2 from the germline V gene are SGHAT and FQNNGV. V was trimmed by 0 bases and J by 12 bases, leaving 9 bases between them. CDR3 protein: CASSLEDRGQFF. DNA for the CDR3: TGTGCCAGCAGCTTAGAGGATAGGGGGCAGTTCTTC.